This TCR beta chain derives from a study of Graves' ophthalmopathy and Graves' hyperthyroidism. This clonotype turned up a few times. Trimming stripped 7 bases from V and 0 bases from J, with 15 bases between. CDR1 is ENHRY, CDR2 SYGVKD, per germline. This CDR3 spans 15 amino acids. Scientists amplified the TCR beta CDR3 regions from RNA transcripts. First-round RT-PCR with HTBI primers preceded a second-round multiplex PCR. One entry per CDR3 protein results from TCRdb running MiXCR on the multiplex PCR reads. The data contain under 250,000 distinct CDR3 sequences, 20% to 25% of them singletons. The TCR originated in a woman between 50 and 59 years old with Graves' ophthalmopathy. Sequenced: peripheral blood. The chain is built from TRBV10-3 and TRBJ1-1; the D is unclear. CDR3 in DNA: TGTGCCATCAAGACGAGGGAAGATGTGAACACTGAAGCTTTCTTT. Translating gives CAIKTREDVNTEAFF.